This T cell receptor (beta chain) was found in a study of STAT3 mutations in large granular lymphocyte leukemia. Study information: Immunosuppressive therapy was given to more than half of T-LGLL patients. General study findings and limits: After therapy, 6 of 18 patients switched clonotypes, all new clones STAT3 wild type. Every T-LGLL patient had at least one immunodominant TCRbeta clonotype. Treatment regimens differed across patients between samplings.

CDR3 length equals 19 residues. The germline V gene has CDR1 MGHRA and CDR2 YSYEKL. The V segment lost 1 base and the J segment 4 bases; nucleotides outside the gene matches: 16. Points on this clone: The antigen is not known.

This table comes from immunoSEQ multiplex PCR, and its TCRdb copy is limited to in-frame clones, with some not included. The sample includes over 4,000 clones, about four fifths of them seen just once. Specimen: peripheral blood mononuclear cells. The TCR comes from a boy younger than 18 with T-cell large granular lymphocyte leukemia. Some clones in this sample may be carry-over from other donors' samples. The chain recombines TRBV4-1 with TRBJ2-1, with 7 bases lining up with TRBD2. CDR3 DNA: TGCGCCAGCAGCCAAGGGGGAAGACTAGCCTCTACCCCTTACAATGAGCAGTTCTTC. It yields the protein CASSQGGRLASTPYNEQFF.